This entry concerns a single T cell receptor (beta chain). There are 17 residues in the CDR3. Unmatched junction bases numbered 12, after V lost 4 bases and J lost 4 bases. CDR1 is MRHNA and CDR2 is SNTAGT in the germline V gene. PCR involved 60 Vbeta and 13 Jbeta primers. TCRdb's copy holds only in-frame clones and misses some; the assay was immunoSEQ multiplex PCR. The table includes tens of thousands of clones, 75% detected once. The data belong to a study of cytomegalovirus exposure and HLA in healthy donors. As for the study in general: HLA-typed donors were the source of about 85 million unique TCRs, which an early data release held.

The chain is built from TRBV6-4 and TRBJ2-1, with 8 nucleotides matching TRBD2. Sequencing was done on a sample of PBMCs. The receptor was isolated from a woman aged 25 to 45 in good health and CMV-seropositive. DNA of the CDR3: TGTGCCAGCAGTGCAGGGCTACTCGGGAGGGGGTACAATGAGCAGTTCTTC. Its translation: CASSAGLLGRGYNEQFF.